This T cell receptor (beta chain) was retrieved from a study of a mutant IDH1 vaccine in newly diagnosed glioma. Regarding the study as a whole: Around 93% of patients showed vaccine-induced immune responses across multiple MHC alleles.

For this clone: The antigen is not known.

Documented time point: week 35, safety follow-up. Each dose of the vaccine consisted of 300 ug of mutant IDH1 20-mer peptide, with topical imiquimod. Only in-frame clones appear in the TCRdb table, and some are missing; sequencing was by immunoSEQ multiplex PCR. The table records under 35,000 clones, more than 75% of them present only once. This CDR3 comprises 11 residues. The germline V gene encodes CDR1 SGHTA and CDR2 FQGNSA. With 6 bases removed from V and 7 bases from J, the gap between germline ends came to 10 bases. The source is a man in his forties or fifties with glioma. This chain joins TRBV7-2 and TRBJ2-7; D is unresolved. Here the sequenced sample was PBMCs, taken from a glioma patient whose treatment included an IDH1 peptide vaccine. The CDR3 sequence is CASRNNLEQYF. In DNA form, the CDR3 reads TGTGCCAGCAGGAACAATCTAGAGCAGTACTTC.